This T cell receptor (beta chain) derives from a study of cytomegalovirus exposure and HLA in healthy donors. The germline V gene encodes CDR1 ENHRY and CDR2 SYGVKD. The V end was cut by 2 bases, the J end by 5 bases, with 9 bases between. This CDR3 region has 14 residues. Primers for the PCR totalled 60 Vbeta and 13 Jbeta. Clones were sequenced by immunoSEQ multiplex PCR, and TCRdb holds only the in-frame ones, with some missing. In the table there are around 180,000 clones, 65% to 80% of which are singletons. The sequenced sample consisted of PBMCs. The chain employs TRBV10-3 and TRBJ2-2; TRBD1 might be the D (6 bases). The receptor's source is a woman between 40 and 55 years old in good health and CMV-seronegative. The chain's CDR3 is CAISERDITGELFF. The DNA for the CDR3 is TGTGCCATCAGTGAGCGGGACATTACCGGGGAGCTGTTTTTT.